The clone carrying this T cell receptor (beta chain) appeared a single time. Trimming left V 3 bases short and J 1 base short, with 12 bases between. CDR3 length equals 15 residues. From germline, CDR1 is LNHDA and CDR2 SQIVND (reference sequence). Profiled with immunoSEQ multiplex PCR; TCRdb holds only in-frame clones, not every one. The sample contains some 220,000 clones, around 83% of which appear only once. This record comes from a study of blood T cell repertoires in COVID-19. This TCR came from a man aged 45-60 years with active or convalescent COVID-19. Sequences were obtained from peripheral blood. This chain links TRBV19 with TRBJ1-2; tentatively, D is TRBD1 (6 bases). This CDR3 is CASSIDDRINYGYTF. CDR3 nucleotides: TGTGCCAGTAGTATCGACGACAGGATTAACTATGGCTACACCTTC.